This T cell receptor beta chain stems from a study of cytomegalovirus exposure and HLA in healthy donors. Study-wide findings and caveats: CMV serostatus was the only recorded immune exposure for donors.

Of note for this clone: The target antigen is unknown.

A multiplex PCR was run with 60 Vbeta primers and 13 Jbeta primers. The data were produced by immunoSEQ multiplex PCR, yet TCRdb's version contains in-frame clones alone and is incomplete. The sample contains about 190,000 clones, around 86% of which appear only once. The germline V gene has CDR1 GTSNPN and CDR2 SVGIG (reference sequence). CDR3 length equals 13 residues. V dropped 0 bases and J dropped 4 bases, with 9 bases sitting between them. The sample consisted of PBMCs. The TCR was taken from a man aged 30-40 years in good health and CMV-seronegative. This chain connects TRBV30 to TRBJ1-1, with D unresolved. CDR3 sequence reads: CAWSVFVSTEAFF. As DNA, the CDR3 is TGTGCCTGGAGTGTTTTCGTGAGCACTGAAGCTTTCTTT.